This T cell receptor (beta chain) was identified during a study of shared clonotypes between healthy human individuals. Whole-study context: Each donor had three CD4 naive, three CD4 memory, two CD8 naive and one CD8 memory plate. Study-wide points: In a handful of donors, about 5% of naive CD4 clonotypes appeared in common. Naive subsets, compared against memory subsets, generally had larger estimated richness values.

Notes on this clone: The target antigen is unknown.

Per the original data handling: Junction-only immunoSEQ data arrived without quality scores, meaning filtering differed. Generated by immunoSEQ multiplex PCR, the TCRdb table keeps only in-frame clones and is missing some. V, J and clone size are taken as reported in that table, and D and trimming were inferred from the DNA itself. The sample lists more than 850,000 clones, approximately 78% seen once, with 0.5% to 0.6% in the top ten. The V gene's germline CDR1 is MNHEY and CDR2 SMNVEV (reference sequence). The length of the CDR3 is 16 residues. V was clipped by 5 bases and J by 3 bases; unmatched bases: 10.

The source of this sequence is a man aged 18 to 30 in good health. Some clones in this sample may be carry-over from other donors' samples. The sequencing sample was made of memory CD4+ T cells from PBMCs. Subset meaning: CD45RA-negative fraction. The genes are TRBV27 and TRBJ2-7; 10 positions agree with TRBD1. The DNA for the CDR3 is TGTGCCAGCAGTAAAAAAGGGGGACAGGGGTACTACGAGCAGTACTTC. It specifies CASSKKGGQGYYEQYF.